The 9 T cell receptor beta chains given below trace back to one sample, sequenced in a study of cytomegalovirus exposure and HLA in healthy donors. A multiplex PCR was run with 60 Vbeta primers and 13 Jbeta primers. TCRdb's copy holds only in-frame clones and misses some; the assay was immunoSEQ multiplex PCR. Altogether 130,000 to 150,000 clones are present, 60% to 85% being singletons, with the ten largest covering approximately 1.3%. The material sequenced was PBMCs. These receptor sequences come from a male donor in good health and CMV-seropositive.

J is TRBJ2-7 and V is TRBV9; 7 bases agree with TRBD1. There are 12 residues in the CDR3. Germline-derived CDR1 and CDR2 are SGDLS and YYNGEE. Trimming took 3 bases from V and 8 from J; bases not matched to a gene: 5. The CDR3 spells CASSDDREQQYF. The CDR3 DNA reads TGTGCCAGCAGCGACGACAGGGAACAGCAGTACTTC.

This rearrangement joins TRBV11-2 to TRBJ2-7; D not certain. V was cut by 1 base and J by 2 bases, with 6 bases left in between. This CDR3 spans 13 amino acids. Germline loops: CDR1 SGHAT, CDR2 FQNNGV. CDR3 in amino acids: CASSLGAPYEQYF. For the CDR3, the DNA is TGTGCCAGCAGCTTAGGAGCCCCCTACGAGCAGTACTTC.

The chain recombines TRBV19 with TRBJ1-1; no firm D call. Between the trimmed V and J ends, which lost 10 bases and 7 bases, there was a span of 16 bases. CDR1 and CDR2 (germline): LNHDA, SQIVND (reference sequence). This CDR3 has 12 amino acids. CDR3 region: CATRRSSGEAFF. DNA of the CDR3: TGTGCCACCCGAAGGTCATCGGGTGAAGCTTTCTTT.

The chain uses TRBV9 and TRBJ2-4; the D is unclear. This CDR3 spans 13 amino acids. Germline V CDR1 and CDR2: SGDLS, YYNGEE. Trimming cost V 2 bases and J 9 bases, with 12 bases left between them. The CDR3 loop is CASSVAGLGIQYF. CDR3 nucleotides: TGTGCCAGCAGCGTGGCCGGGTTGGGCATTCAGTACTTC.

The chain couples TRBV28 to TRBJ2-1, with D hard to call. V was pared by 3 bases and J by 0 bases, with 9 bases between. This CDR3 has 15 amino acids. CDR1 and CDR2 (germline): MDHEN, SYDVKM. The CDR3 reads CASSFSHTSYNEQFF. DNA of the CDR3: TGTGCCAGCAGTTTCTCGCACACCTCCTACAATGAGCAGTTCTTC. Full variable domain (missing parts from reference TRBV28 and TRBJ2-1): DVKVTQSSRYLVKRTGEKVFLECVQDMDHENMFWYRQDPGLGLRLIYFSYDVKMKEKGDIPEGYSVSREKKERFSLILESASTNQTSMYLCASSFSHTSYNEQFFGPGTRLTVL.

The chain recombines TRBV13 with TRBJ2-3; TRBD2 aligns across 14 bases. V lost 0 bases and J lost 6; bases outside the gene matches: 5. Germline assignment: CDR1 PRHDT and CDR2 FYEKMQ (reference sequence). The CDR3 spans 17 residues. DNA for the CDR3: TGTGCCAGCAGCTTAGGGACTAGCGGGGGGGGGTCGGATACGCAGTATTTT. It yields the protein CASSLGTSGGGSDTQYF.

This chain uses TRBV9 with TRBJ1-2; a possible D gene is TRBD1 (6 bases). Trimming stripped 2 bases from V and 10 bases from J, with 15 bases between. CDR1 is SGDLS, CDR2 YYNGEE, per germline. The CDR3 has 13 amino acids. The CDR3 region is CASSVSGAAPYTF. The CDR3 DNA follows: TGTGCCAGCAGCGTTTCAGGGGCTGCACCCTACACCTTC.

The chain combines TRBV2 with TRBJ2-7, with 10 nucleotides matching TRBD1. CDR1 is SNHLY, CDR2 FYNNEI, per germline. This CDR3 is built from 15 residues. V lost 4 bases and J lost 2; bases outside the gene matches: 5. CDR3 sequence: CASSGGGTGAYEQYF. DNA of the CDR3: TGTGCCAGCAGTGGCGGGGGGACAGGGGCCTACGAGCAGTACTTC.

This chain links TRBV13 with TRBJ1-4; no clear D gene. This CDR3 is 13 amino acids long. Looked up from germline, CDR1 is PRHDT and CDR2 is FYEKMQ (reference sequence). V lost 5 bases and J lost 8, with 12 bases in between. This CDR3 is CASSPRAGEKLFF. CDR3 in DNA: TGTGCCAGCAGCCCCCGGGCGGGGGAAAAACTGTTTTTT.